This T cell receptor beta chain appears in the sequencing data of a study of cytomegalovirus exposure and HLA in healthy donors. Study information: There were about 86 million unique TCRs (from HLA-typed donors) in an early data release. Notes on the study in general: An analysis that was carried out later associated 17,000 or so TCR beta sequences with HLA alleles at 0.05 false discovery rate. Analysis was carried out at a later point, and it linked a missense DCLRE1C variant to TCR beta V- and J-gene trimming. High specificity and sensitivity for cytomegalovirus status were reported for the classifier.

In the case of this clone: The antigen remains undetermined.

This PCR relied on a set of 60 Vbeta primers and 13 Jbeta primers. Clones were sequenced by immunoSEQ multiplex PCR, and TCRdb holds only the in-frame ones, with some missing. The sample carries almost 90,000 clones, 85% recorded once. This CDR3 comprises 15 residues. V lost 0 bases, J lost 4 bases, and 14 bases lay in between. Germline-derived CDR1 and CDR2 are SGHRS and YFSETQ. V is TRBV5-1 and J is TRBJ2-7; TRBD1 might be the D (6 bases). The specimen sequenced was PBMCs. The clonotype comes from a man between 35 and 55 years old in good health and CMV-seropositive. The CDR3 DNA follows: TGCGCCAGCAGCTTGGAACCGGGACACCCATACGAGCAGTACTTC. It translates to CASSLEPGHPYEQYF.